These T cell receptor beta chains were read from a single sample in a study of identifying expanded T cells in peripheral blood. This table comes from immunoSEQ multiplex PCR, and its TCRdb copy is limited to in-frame clones, with some not included. The sample lists approximately 100,000 clones; 80% to 90% were seen once. Sequenced material: blood. Receptors originate from a person between 18 and 69 years old in good health. The CDR3 runs from the conserved cysteine through the conserved F or W. D genes are given only for firm matches. Part of the rows lack a size; the others show once, few, many or a class for expanded clones.

D,size,V,J,DNA,CDR3
-,-,TRBV27,TRBJ1-1,TGTGCCAGCAGTCGAAGTGGGACGTTCACTGAAGCTTTCTTT,CASSRSGTFTEAFF
TRBD1,-,TRBV2,TRBJ2-5,TGTGCCAGCATTGAGGGGGCCGGAGAGACCCAGTACTTC,CASIEGAGETQYF
-,-,TRBV7-6,TRBJ2-1,TGTGCCAGCAGCCGGGGGCAGGGGTCGGGGTGGAATGAGCAGTTCTTC,CASSRGQGSGWNEQFF
-,-,TRBV6-1,TRBJ1-1,TGTGCCAGCGGGGATTGGGGGAGAAGGAACACTGAAGCTTTCTTT,CASGDWGRRNTEAFF
TRBD1,-,TRBV5-1,TRBJ1-4,TGCGCCAGCTCAGTGGGACAGGGGAATGAAAAACTGTTTTTT,CASSVGQGNEKLFF
-,-,TRBV4-3,TRBJ2-7,TGCGCCAGCAGCCAAGGCCAGGGGGGCTCCTACGAGCAGTACTTC,CASSQGQGGSYEQYF
-,-,TRBV7-2,TRBJ1-2,TGTGCCAGCAGCTTAGACCTCTATGGCTACACCTTC,CASSLDLYGYTF
-,-,TRBV7-6,TRBJ2-5,TGTGCCAGCAGCTTAGGTACACAAGAGACCCAGTACTTC,CASSLGTQETQYF
-,-,TRBV7-2,TRBJ2-4,TGTGCCAGCAGCTTAGTAACTAGCAGAAACATTCAGTACTTC,CASSLVTSRNIQYF
-,-,TRBV5-8,TRBJ2-3,TGTGCCAGCAGCTTTGGGTATACGCAGTATTTT,CASSFGYTQYF
TRBD1,-,TRBV18,TRBJ2-7,TGTGCCAGCTCACCCCCTATCCAGGGGGCGGCGTACGAGCAGTACTTC,CASSPPIQGAAYEQYF
-,-,TRBV4-2,TRBJ1-5,TGTGCCAGCAGCCGATCCGAGGGGGAGGGCAATCAGCCCCAGCATTTT,CASSRSEGEGNQPQHF
TRBD1,-,TRBV19,TRBJ2-1,TGTGCCAGTAGAAAACAGGGGGCGATTCCCTACAATGAGCAGTTCTTC,CASRKQGAIPYNEQFF
TRBD1,-,TRBV5-6,TRBJ2-6,TGTGCCAGCAGCTGGACAGGGACCCCCGTCCTGACTTTC,CASSWTGTPVLTF
-,-,TRBV4-3,TRBJ2-5,TGCGCCAGCAGCCCCGGAGGGGGCCTGGAGACCCAGTACTTC,CASSPGGGLETQYF
-,few,TRBV5-6,TRBJ1-2,TGTGCCAGCAGCTTGGAAGTACGGGTCTATGGCTACACCTTC,CASSLEVRVYGYTF
-,-,TRBV5-1,TRBJ2-3,TGCGCCAGCAGCTTGCAGGGGAGCACAGATACGCAGTATTTT,CASSLQGSTDTQYF